This T cell receptor beta chain was captured by sequencing in a study of T cells in Graves' hyperthyroidism and ophthalmopathy. The wider study: Before any treatment, at initial diagnosis, peripheral blood was collected. Study-level results: Most clonotypes expanded in the thyroid (above 0.001) were also present in blood.

Uncontrolled infection, other autoimmune disease, pregnancy or lactation led to exclusion. The PBMCs studied were ones that came from approximately 9.9 ml fresh peripheral blood. Details on this clonotype: Its antigen is undetermined.

There were TCR beta CDR3 regions amplified from RNA transcripts. Carried out on the TCR CDR3, a first-round RT-PCR used the HTBI primer set. TCRdb recomputed calls from the multiplex PCR reads with MiXCR, one row per CDR3 protein. Of about 290,000 distinct CDR3 sequences in the sample, about 19% were seen once. Germline lookup yields CDR1 SEHNR and CDR2 FQNEAQ (reference sequence). This CDR3 comprises 15 residues. V trimming: 3 bases; J trimming: 7 bases; junction bases outside the gene matches: 7. This sequence was found in a man between 50 and 59 years old with Graves' ophthalmopathy. The V call is TRBV7-9, the J call TRBJ2-1; 9 nucleotides align to TRBD2. The sample was blood. CDR3: CASSFILAGTNEQFF. DNA for the CDR3: TGTGCCAGCAGCTTCATTCTAGCGGGGACGAATGAGCAGTTCTTC.